The 12 T cell receptor beta chains listed next were all sequenced from one sample in a study of T cells in Graves' hyperthyroidism and ophthalmopathy. Researchers took RNA transcripts and amplified the TCR beta CDR3 regions from them. Primed by the HTBI set, a first-round RT-PCR was run on the TCR CDR3. One entry per CDR3 protein results from TCRdb running MiXCR on the multiplex PCR reads. The sample shows about 500,000 distinct CDR3 sequences, 40% to 50% of them seen only once. Sequenced material: peripheral blood or thyroid tissue (not recorded which). All receptors derive from an adult woman with Graves' disease, either hyperthyroidism or ophthalmopathy (not recorded which).

This clonotype was seen at least ten times. Its ends do not fully match the called genes, so a read error is possible. The CDR3, as DNA: TGCGCCAGCAGCTTGGTGTCCCAAGAGACCCAGTACTTC. Translating gives CASSLVSQETQYF. The chain employs TRBV7-9 and TRBJ2-5; no definite D call. This CDR3 is 13 amino acids long. CDR1 SEHNR and CDR2 FQNEAQ come from the germline V gene (reference sequence).

In this sample, this clonotype turned up many times. The chain is built from TRBV19 and TRBJ1-5; D uncertain. Germline V gives CDR1 LNHDA, CDR2 SQIVND (reference sequence). Trimming pared 6 bases from V and 3 bases from J, leaving 12 bases between. The CDR3 extends over 14 amino acids. In DNA, the CDR3 is TGTGCCAGTAGATCCGTCCAGAACAATCAGCCCCAGCATTTT. Amino acid sequence: CASRSVQNNQPQHF.

The V call is TRBV2, the J call TRBJ2-7; D might be TRBD1 or TRBD2, each matching 5 bases. Per germline, CDR1 SNHLY and CDR2 FYNNEI. The V and J ends lost 6 bases and 2 bases respectively, with 14 bases between them. The CDR3 is made up of 14 amino acids. CDR3 sequence reads: CASRKGTGTYEQYF. CDR3 nucleotides: TGTGCCAGCAGGAAAGGGACGGGGACCTACGAGCAGTACTTC.

In this sample, this clonotype turned up many times. This chain uses TRBV11-2 with TRBJ1-2; D not certain. The CDR3 extends over 13 amino acids. The V gene lost 4 bases and the J gene lost 3 bases, with 9 bases spanning the gap. Germline CDR1 reads SGHAT; CDR2 reads FQNNGV. The CDR3 spells CASSSAFDYGYTF. The CDR3 DNA is TGTGCCAGCAGCTCCGCTTTTGACTATGGCTACACCTTC.

In this sample, this clonotype turned up a few times. The chain employs TRBV25-1 and TRBJ1-1, with unresolved D. Germline V CDR1 and CDR2: MGHDK, SYGVNS. V lost 4 bases, J lost 1 base, and 10 bases lay in between. The CDR3 covers 14 residues. CDR3 sequence (DNA): TGTGCCAGCAGTGGGATTTCTGGGAACACTGAAGCTTTCTTT. The encoded protein is CASSGISGNTEAFF.

This clonotype appeared many times. This rearrangement joins TRBV20-1 to TRBJ1-5, with a tentative D call TRBD1 (5 bases). From germline, CDR1 is DFQATT and CDR2 SNEGSKA (reference sequence). Deletions cut 6 bases from V and 7 bases from J, with 13 bases between. The CDR3 contains 12 residues. The CDR3 nucleotides are TGCAGTGCGGGACGGCGGGGGCAGCCCCAGCATTTT. Translation gives CSAGRRGQPQHF.

This clonotype was seen a handful of times. The rearrangement uses TRBV20-1 and TRBJ1-5; D perhaps matches TRBD1 (5 bases). The CDR3 is made up of 18 amino acids. V lost 4 bases to trimming and J lost 0 bases, with 22 bases between them. Germline CDR1 and CDR2: DFQATT and SNEGSKA (reference sequence). CDR3 in amino acids: CSAIPRAGGAYSNQPQHF. CDR3 coding DNA: TGCAGTGCTATCCCCAGGGCGGGAGGGGCCTATAGCAATCAGCCCCAGCATTTT.

The J gene is TRBJ2-7, the V gene TRBV7-9; D is tentatively TRBD1 or TRBD2 (5 bases each). Looked up from germline, CDR1 is SEHNR and CDR2 is FQNEAQ (reference sequence). Trimming shortened V by 5 bases and J by 7 bases, and 15 bases separated the two germline ends. This CDR3 has 13 amino acids. The CDR3: CASSPPGPVEQYF. In DNA form, the CDR3 reads TGTGCCAGCAGCCCACCGGGGCCCGTGGAGCAGTACTTC.

CDR3 sequence (DNA): TGTGCCAGCAGCATAGGCCGGGCCAATCAGCCCCAGCATTTT. Protein: CASSIGRANQPQHF. This sequence joins TRBV7-8 and TRBJ1-5; no definite D call. CDR3 size: 14 residues. Trimming cost V 5 bases and J 3 bases, with 11 bases left between them. Germline lookup yields CDR1 SGHVS and CDR2 FQNEAQ.

This clonotype occurred many times. V and J are TRBV12-3 or TRBV12-4 and TRBJ1-6, with TRBD1 identical over 10 bases. The length of the CDR3 is 15 residues. V dropped 5 bases and J dropped 7; count of bases not matched to a gene: 5. As DNA, the CDR3 is TGTGCCAGCAGTGCCGGGACAGGGGCAAATTCACCCCTCCACTTT. Translating it yields CASSAGTGANSPLHF.

The chain is built from TRBV7-2 and TRBJ2-7; TRBD2 is a possible D gene (6 bases). The CDR3 covers 16 residues. Trimming left V 5 bases short and J 2 bases short, with 19 bases between. Looked up from germline, CDR1 is SGHTA and CDR2 is FQGNSA. Here the CDR3 DNA reads TGTGCCAGCAGCCCGGAGGGAGCGAGTAGCGCCTACGAGCAGTACTTC. It translates to CASSPEGASSAYEQYF.

The chain is built from TRBV24-1 and TRBJ2-1, with 8 bases that match TRBD2. Germline V gives CDR1 KGHDR, CDR2 SFDVKD. CDR3 length: 18 residues. V dropped 0 bases and J dropped 8; count of bases not matched to a gene: 14. CDR3 sequence reads: CATSDLRSSAGVKDEQFF. The DNA of the CDR3 is TGTGCCACCAGTGATTTGCGATCTTCAGCGGGAGTCAAGGATGAGCAGTTCTTC.